This T cell receptor (beta chain) derives from a study of vaccination and CD4 T cells after COVID-19. Overall study: Recovered patients in the cohort numbered six men and four women, two of them Hispanic.

Oncomine TCR Beta short-read sequencing was applied to DNA from cultured CD4+ T cells. DNA came from CD4+ T cells after culture. TCRdb re-called the PCR reads with MiXCR, one entry per CDR3 protein. The data contain about 8,000 distinct CDR3 sequences, just over 35% of them singletons. Treatment indicated: roughly 11-day PBMC culture with coronavirus spike peptide pools or control peptides (ViraFEST assay). Harvesting of the unexposed donor's CD4+ T cells predated the COVID-19 pandemic (2011-2018). Germline-derived CDR1 and CDR2 are MNHNS and SASEGT. This CDR3 contains 13 residues. V shed 7 bases and J shed 2 bases, with 6 bases lying between them. This clonotype was counted between two and nine times. Antigen: not known.

This chain links TRBV6-1 with TRBJ2-6; D unclear. The sequence was collected from a human donor in good health. The sequencing sample was made of CD4+ T cells from blood, cultured in vitro. The CDR3 DNA reads as TGTGCCAGCACCACAACTGGGGCCAACGTCCTGACTTTC. Its protein product is CASTTTGANVLTF.